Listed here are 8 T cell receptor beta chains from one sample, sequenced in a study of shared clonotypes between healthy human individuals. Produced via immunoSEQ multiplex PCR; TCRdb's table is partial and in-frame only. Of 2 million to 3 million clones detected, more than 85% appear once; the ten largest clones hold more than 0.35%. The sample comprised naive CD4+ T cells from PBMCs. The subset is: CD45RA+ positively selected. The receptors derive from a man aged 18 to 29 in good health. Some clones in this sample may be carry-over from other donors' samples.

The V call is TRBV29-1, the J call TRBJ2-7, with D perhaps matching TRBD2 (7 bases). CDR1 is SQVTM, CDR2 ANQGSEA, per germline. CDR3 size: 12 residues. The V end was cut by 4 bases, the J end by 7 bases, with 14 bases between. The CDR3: CSVGPGEGEQYF. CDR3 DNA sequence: TGCAGCGTTGGACCAGGGGAGGGGGAGCAGTACTTC.

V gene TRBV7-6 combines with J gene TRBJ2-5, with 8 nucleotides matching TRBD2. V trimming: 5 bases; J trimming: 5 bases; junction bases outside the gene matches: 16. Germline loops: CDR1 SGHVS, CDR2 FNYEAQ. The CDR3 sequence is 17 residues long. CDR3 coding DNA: TGTGCCAGCAGCCCTAGAGGCCGGGAGGGCCTGGGGGAGACCCAGTACTTC. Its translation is CASSPRGREGLGETQYF.

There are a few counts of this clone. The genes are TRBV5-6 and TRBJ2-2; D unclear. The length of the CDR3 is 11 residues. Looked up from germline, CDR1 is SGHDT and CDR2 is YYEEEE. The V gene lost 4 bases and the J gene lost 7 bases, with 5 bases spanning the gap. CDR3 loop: CASSAYGELFF. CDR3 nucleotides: TGTGCCAGCAGCGCTTACGGGGAGCTGTTTTTT.

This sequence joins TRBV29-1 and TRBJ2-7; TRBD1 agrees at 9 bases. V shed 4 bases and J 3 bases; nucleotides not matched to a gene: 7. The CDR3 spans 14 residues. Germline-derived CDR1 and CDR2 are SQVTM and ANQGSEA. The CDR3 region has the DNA TGCAGCGTTGGGGTGACAGGGGGGAACTACGAGCAGTACTTC. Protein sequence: CSVGVTGGNYEQYF.

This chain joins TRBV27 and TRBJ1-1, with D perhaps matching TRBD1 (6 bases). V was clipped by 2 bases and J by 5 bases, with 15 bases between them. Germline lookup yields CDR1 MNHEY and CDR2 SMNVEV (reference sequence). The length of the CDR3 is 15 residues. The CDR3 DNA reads TGTGCCAGCAGTTTAATCACAGGGCGGGGGACTGAAGCTTTCTTT. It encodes CASSLITGRGTEAFF.

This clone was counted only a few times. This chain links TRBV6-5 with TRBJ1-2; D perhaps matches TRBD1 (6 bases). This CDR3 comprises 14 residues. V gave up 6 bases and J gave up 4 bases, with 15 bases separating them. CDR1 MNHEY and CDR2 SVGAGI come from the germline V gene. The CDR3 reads CASSPWTASYGYTF. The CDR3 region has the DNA TGTGCCAGCAGCCCGTGGACAGCTAGCTATGGCTACACCTTC.

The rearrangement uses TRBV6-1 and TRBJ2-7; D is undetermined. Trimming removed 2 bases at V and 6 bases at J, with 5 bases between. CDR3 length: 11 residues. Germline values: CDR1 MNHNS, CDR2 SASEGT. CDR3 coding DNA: TGTGCCAGCAGTGAATTTTCCGAGCAGTACTTC. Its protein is CASSEFSEQYF.

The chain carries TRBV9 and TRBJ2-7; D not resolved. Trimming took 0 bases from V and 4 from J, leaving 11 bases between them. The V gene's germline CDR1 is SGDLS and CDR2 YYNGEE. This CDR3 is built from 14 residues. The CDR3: CASSVGPVYYEQYF. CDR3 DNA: TGTGCCAGCAGCGTAGGCCCAGTTTATTACGAGCAGTACTTC.